The sequence of this T cell receptor (beta chain) was determined in a study of blood T cells in healthy people across ages. Comment on this clonotype: Here the CDR3 omits its conserved ending phenylalanine or tryptophan, so a read error is the likely source. The DNA is omitted, as the CDR3 cannot be located on it reliably, and the CDR3 follows TCRdb's listing.

A J-beta primer mix and a sample-barcoded 5' primer were used in a second PCR of about 6 to 12 cycles. One entry per CDR3 protein, called by TCRdb with MiXCR from the 5' RACE reads. The sample carries 800,000 or so distinct CDR3 sequences, approximately 25% recorded once. The V gene's germline CDR1 is SGHTA and CDR2 FQGNSA. Ends included, the CDR3 has 8 residues. These data also formed part of another study, on T cells of mothers and their children. This second study says: Material was donated by three healthy Caucasian mothers and their six children. At around 1.5 ug per 15 ul, all of the extracted RNA went into cDNA synthesis. Thymic selection molds TCR recombination output in much the same way for related pairs as for unrelated pairs.

This TCR was recovered from a boy aged 5 to 17 in good health. The chain uses TRBV7-2 and TRBJ2-6; the table's D call TRBD2 went unverified against the DNA. Sequencing was done on a sample of blood. The CDR3 is CASSGTPI.